These 20 T cell receptor beta chains share one sample of origin, sequenced in a study of immune evolution from preneoplasia to lung adenocarcinoma. TCRdb's table, derived via immunoSEQ multiplex PCR, lists solely in-frame clones and lacks some. The sample yields some 3,600 clones, 77% seen once. Sequencing was done on a sample of FFPE adjacent normal lung tissue. The origin of the receptors is a person between 70 and 80 years old with lung adenocarcinoma.

The chain combines TRBV5-5 with TRBJ1-1; D is perhaps TRBD1 (6 bases). This CDR3 spans 14 amino acids. Germline V CDR1 and CDR2: SGHKS, YYEKEE (reference sequence). Between the trimmed V and J ends, which lost 2 bases and 1 base, there was a span of 9 bases. For the CDR3, the DNA is TGTGCCAGCAGCTTAGAGACAGGGAACACTGAAGCTTTCTTT. Residues: CASSLETGNTEAFF.

This rearrangement joins TRBV7-9 to TRBJ1-5, with D uncertain. There are 12 residues in the CDR3. V shed 1 base and J shed 7 bases, with 5 bases lying between them. Germline V CDR1 and CDR2: SEHNR, FQNEAQ (reference sequence). CDR3 region: CASSLEGQPQHF. The CDR3 bases are TGTGCCAGCAGCTTAGAAGGGCAGCCCCAGCATTTT. The variable domain in full, with the rest retrieved from reference TRBV7-9 and TRBJ1-5, is DTGVSQNPRHKITKRGQNVTFRCDPISEHNRLYWYRQTLGQGPEFLTYFQNEAQLEKSRLLSDRFSAERPKGSFSTLEIQRTEQGDSAMYLCASSLEGQPQHFGDGTRLSIL.

This chain connects TRBV6-5 to TRBJ2-6; 7 positions match TRBD1. Germline assignment: CDR1 MNHEY and CDR2 SVGAGI. The ends lost 5 bases at V and 2 bases at J; junction bases unmatched: 3. The length of the CDR3 is 15 residues. This CDR3 reads CASSHQGAGANVLTF. In DNA form, the CDR3 reads TGTGCCAGCAGTCACCAGGGGGCTGGGGCCAACGTCCTGACTTTC.

V usage is TRBV5-1 and J usage is TRBJ2-3, with D perhaps matching TRBD1 (6 bases). The CDR3 extends over 16 amino acids. Germline-derived CDR1 and CDR2 are SGHRS and YFSETQ. V shed 2 bases and J shed 0 bases, with 13 bases lying between them. The CDR3 DNA reads as TGCGCCAGCAGCTTAGTAGGGGGATCGAGCACAGATACGCAGTATTTT. This translates into CASSLVGGSSTDTQYF.

CDR3: CASGLVLLTSGSVGRDDEQFF. DNA of the CDR3: TGTGCTAGTGGTTTGGTCTTACTGACTAGCGGGAGCGTGGGAAGAGACGATGAGCAGTTCTTC. This chain links TRBV12-5 with TRBJ2-1; 12 bases line up with TRBD2. The V gene's germline CDR1 is LGHNT and CDR2 FRNRAP. The CDR3 consists of 21 residues. Trimming cost V 0 bases and J 8 bases; bases outside gene matches: 20.

The chain has TRBV4-3 and TRBJ2-7; D assignment may be TRBD1 or TRBD2 (5 bases each). V was trimmed by 0 bases and J by 6 bases, leaving 9 bases between them. Germline V gene data show CDR1 as LGHNA and CDR2 as YSLEER. This CDR3 has 13 residues. CDR3 in DNA: TGCGCCAGCAGCCAAGATCGAGGGACCGAGCAGTACTTC. Protein product: CASSQDRGTEQYF.

This clone was detected only once. The chain couples TRBV5-6 to TRBJ2-5; no clear D. This CDR3 has 13 amino acids. Deletions cut 4 bases from V and 4 bases from J, with 11 bases between. CDR1 and CDR2 from the germline V gene are SGHDT and YYEEEE. The CDR3 DNA sequence: TGTGCCAGCAGCGCTCCGAGACGAGAGACCCAGTACTTC. It yields the protein CASSAPRRETQYF.

J is TRBJ1-1 and V is TRBV29-1; 7 bases match TRBD1. With 4 bases clipped from V and 5 bases from J, the junction kept 7 bases outside the gene matches. The CDR3 consists of 13 residues. CDR1 SQVTM and CDR2 ANQGSEA come from the germline V gene. CDR3 loop: CSVAAGGKTEAFF. The CDR3 nucleotides read TGCAGCGTTGCAGCAGGGGGGAAGACTGAAGCTTTCTTT. Based on the CDR3 plus reference TRBV29-1 and TRBJ1-1, the full variable domain is SAVISQKPSRDICQRGTSLTIQCQVDSQVTMMFWYRQQPGQSLTLIATANQGSEATYESGFVIDKFPISRPNLTFSTLTVSNMSPEDSSIYLCSVAAGGKTEAFFGQGTRLTVV.

The V call is TRBV9, the J call TRBJ1-2; TRBD1 might be the D (6 bases). The germline gives CDR1 SGDLS, CDR2 YYNGEE. Trimming took 0 bases from V and 7 from J, leaving 10 bases between them. The CDR3 runs to 13 residues. In nucleotides, the CDR3 is TGTGCCAGCAGCGTAGATCAAGGGGGTGGCTACACCTTC. Translation: CASSVDQGGGYTF.

The gene calls are TRBV9 and TRBJ1-3; no reliable D call. The CDR3 runs 14 residues. The V gene's germline CDR1 is SGDLS and CDR2 YYNGEE. Trimming removed 0 bases from V and 4 bases from J, with 8 bases in between. The CDR3 sequence: CASSVEVAGNTIYF. Here the CDR3 DNA reads TGTGCCAGCAGCGTAGAGGTGGCCGGAAACACCATATATTTT.

This chain uses TRBV2 with TRBJ2-7, with 10 bases that match TRBD1. The CDR3 extends over 13 amino acids. V shed 8 bases and J 2 bases; nucleotides not matched to a gene: 3. CDR1 SNHLY and CDR2 FYNNEI come from the germline V gene. CDR3 nucleotide sequence: TGTGCCAGCCGGGACAGGGGCACCTACGAGCAGTACTTC. Protein product: CASRDRGTYEQYF.

The chain is built from TRBV29-1 and TRBJ1-4; D is possibly TRBD1 (6 bases). V dropped 7 bases and J dropped 5 bases, with 14 bases sitting between them. The germline CDR1 and CDR2 sequences are SQVTM and ANQGSEA. The CDR3 consists of 13 residues. The CDR3, as DNA: TGCAGCGCCTCAGGGGCCGACAATGAAAAACTGTTTTTT. The encoded protein is CSASGADNEKLFF.

V and J are TRBV11-2 and TRBJ1-2, with TRBD1 as a possible D gene (5 bases). CDR1 and CDR2 from the germline V gene are SGHAT and FQNNGV. The CDR3 totals 13 residues. V was shortened by 5 bases and J by 5 bases, with 12 bases between the two germline ends. The CDR3 sequence: CASSPSGGYGYTF. DNA for the CDR3: TGTGCCAGCAGCCCCTCTGGGGGTTATGGCTACACCTTC.

The chain combines TRBV10-3 with TRBJ2-7, with 11 bases identical to TRBD2. With V trimmed by 4 bases and J by 7 bases, 6 bases remained unmatched. Germline CDR1 reads ENHRY; CDR2 reads SYGVKD. CDR3 size: 14 residues. In DNA form, the CDR3 reads TGTGCCATCAGTGGGGGACTAGCGGATGAAGAGCAGTACTTC. Translating it yields CAISGGLADEEQYF.

The chain couples TRBV11-2 to TRBJ1-2; the match to TRBD1 covers 11 bases. The CDR3 sequence is 14 residues long. Germline loops: CDR1 SGHAT, CDR2 FQNNGV. V was clipped by 6 bases and J by 3 bases; unmatched bases: 3. CDR3 coding DNA: TGTGCCAGCAGTGGACAGGGGGCCCACTATGGCTACACCTTC. As protein: CASSGQGAHYGYTF.

The chain carries TRBV2 and TRBJ2-7; 8 bases are a match to TRBD2. Germline V gene sequence: CDR1 SNHLY, CDR2 FYNNEI. This CDR3 spans 13 amino acids. V shed 7 bases, J shed 5 bases, and the junction held 7 bases outside the gene matches. DNA for the CDR3: TGTGCCAGCACCCCCGCGGGAGGCCACGAGCAGTACTTC. The encoded protein is CASTPAGGHEQYF.

The chain recombines TRBV5-6 with TRBJ1-1; TRBD1 is a possible D gene (5 bases). CDR1 SGHDT and CDR2 YYEEEE come from the germline V gene. V shed 1 base and J shed 4 bases, with 11 bases lying between them. The CDR3 contains 14 residues. The CDR3 reads CASSLLGGGTEAFF. Here the CDR3 DNA reads TGTGCCAGCAGCTTGTTGGGGGGTGGCACTGAAGCTTTCTTT.

CDR3 coding DNA: TGCAGCGTTGAAAGCCCCCAAGCCAACACTGAAGCTTTCTTT. It encodes CSVESPQANTEAFF. This chain links TRBV29-1 with TRBJ1-1, with D uncertain. From germline, CDR1 is SQVTM and CDR2 ANQGSEA. V was clipped by 2 bases and J by 2 bases, with 12 bases between them. The CDR3 length is 14 residues.

The genes are TRBV5-1 and TRBJ2-6; D gene ambiguous. CDR1 SGHRS and CDR2 YFSETQ come from the germline V gene. The CDR3 runs to 14 residues. V was pared by 7 bases and J by 0 bases, with 8 bases between. The CDR3, as DNA: TGCGCCAGCCGACATCCCTCTGGGGCCAACGTCCTGACTTTC. It encodes CASRHPSGANVLTF.

This rearrangement joins TRBV6-5 to TRBJ2-5; unclear D gene. Germline lookup yields CDR1 MNHEY and CDR2 SVGAGI. This CDR3 is 13 amino acids long. The V gene lost 6 bases and the J gene lost 4 bases, with 12 bases spanning the gap. The CDR3 here is CASSPGEAETQYF. CDR3 DNA sequence: TGTGCCAGCAGCCCCGGTGAGGCAGAGACCCAGTACTTC.